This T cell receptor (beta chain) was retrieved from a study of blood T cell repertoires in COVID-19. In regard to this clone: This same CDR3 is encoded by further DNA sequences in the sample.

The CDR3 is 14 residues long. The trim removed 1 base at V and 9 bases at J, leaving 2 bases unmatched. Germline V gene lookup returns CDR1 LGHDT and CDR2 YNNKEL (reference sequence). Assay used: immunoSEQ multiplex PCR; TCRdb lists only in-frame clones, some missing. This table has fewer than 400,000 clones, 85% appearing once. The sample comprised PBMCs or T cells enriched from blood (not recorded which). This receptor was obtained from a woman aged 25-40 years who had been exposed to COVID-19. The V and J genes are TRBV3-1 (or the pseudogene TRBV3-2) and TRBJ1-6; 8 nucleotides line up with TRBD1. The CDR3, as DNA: TGTGCCAGCAGCCAAGGGACAGGGCGTTCACCCCTCCACTTT. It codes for CASSQGTGRSPLHF.